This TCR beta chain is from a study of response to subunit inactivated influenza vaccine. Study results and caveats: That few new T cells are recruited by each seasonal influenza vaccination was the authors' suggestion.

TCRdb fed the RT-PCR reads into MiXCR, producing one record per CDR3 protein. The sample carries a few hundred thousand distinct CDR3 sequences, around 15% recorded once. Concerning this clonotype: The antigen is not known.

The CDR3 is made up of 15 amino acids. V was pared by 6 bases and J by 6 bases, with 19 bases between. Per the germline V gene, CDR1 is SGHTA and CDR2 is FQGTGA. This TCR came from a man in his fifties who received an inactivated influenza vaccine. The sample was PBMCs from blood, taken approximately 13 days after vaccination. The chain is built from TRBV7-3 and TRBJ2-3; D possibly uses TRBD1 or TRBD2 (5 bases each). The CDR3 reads CASSRSGSGGDTQYF. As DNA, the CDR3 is TGTGCCAGCAGTCGTTCAGGGTCGGGCGGGGATACGCAGTATTTT.